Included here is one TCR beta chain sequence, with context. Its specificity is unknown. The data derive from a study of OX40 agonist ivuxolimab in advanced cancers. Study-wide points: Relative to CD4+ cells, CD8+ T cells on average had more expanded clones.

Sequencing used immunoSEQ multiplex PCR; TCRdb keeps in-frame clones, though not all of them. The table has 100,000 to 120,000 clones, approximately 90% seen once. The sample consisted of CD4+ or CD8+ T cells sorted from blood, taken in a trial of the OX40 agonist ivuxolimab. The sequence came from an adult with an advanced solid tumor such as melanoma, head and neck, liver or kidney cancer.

CDR3 loop: CASSLWTTRRTEAFF. In nucleotides, the CDR3 is TGTGCCAGCAGTTTATGGACGACACGACGGACTGAAGCTTTCTTT. The chain couples TRBV28 to TRBJ1-1; D gene uncertain. The CDR3 runs to 15 residues. V shed 0 bases and J shed 5 bases, with 13 bases lying between them. The V gene's germline CDR1 is MDHEN and CDR2 SYDVKM.